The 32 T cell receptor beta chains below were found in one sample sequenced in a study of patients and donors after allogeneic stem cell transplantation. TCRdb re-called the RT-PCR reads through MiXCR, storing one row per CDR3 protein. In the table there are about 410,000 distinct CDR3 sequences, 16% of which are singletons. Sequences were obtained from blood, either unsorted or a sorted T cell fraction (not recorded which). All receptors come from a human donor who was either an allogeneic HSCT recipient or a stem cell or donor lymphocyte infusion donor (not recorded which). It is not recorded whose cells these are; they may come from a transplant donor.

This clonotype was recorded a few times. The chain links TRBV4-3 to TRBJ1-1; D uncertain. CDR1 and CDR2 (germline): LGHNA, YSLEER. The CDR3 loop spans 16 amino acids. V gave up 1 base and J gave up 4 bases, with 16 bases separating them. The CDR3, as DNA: TGCGCCAGCAGCCAAGGTGGCGGACCCCATTCCACTGAAGCTTTCTTT. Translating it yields CASSQGGGPHSTEAFF.

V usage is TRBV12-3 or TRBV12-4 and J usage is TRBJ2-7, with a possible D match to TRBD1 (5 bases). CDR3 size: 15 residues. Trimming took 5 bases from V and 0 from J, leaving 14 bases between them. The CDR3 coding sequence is TGTGCCAGCAGTAGAGACAGCGATAGCTCCTACGAGCAGTACTTC. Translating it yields CASSRDSDSSYEQYF.

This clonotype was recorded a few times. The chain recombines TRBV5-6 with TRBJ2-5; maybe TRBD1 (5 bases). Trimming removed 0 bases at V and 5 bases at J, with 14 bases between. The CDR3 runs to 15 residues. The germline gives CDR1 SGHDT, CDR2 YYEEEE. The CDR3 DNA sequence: TGTGCCAGCAGCTTGGCCGGCAGGGCAGGGGAGACCCAGTACTTC. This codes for CASSLAGRAGETQYF.

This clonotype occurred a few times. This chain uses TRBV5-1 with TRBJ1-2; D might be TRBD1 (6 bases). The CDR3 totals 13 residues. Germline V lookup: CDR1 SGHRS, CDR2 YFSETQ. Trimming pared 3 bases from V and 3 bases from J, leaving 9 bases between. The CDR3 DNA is TGCGCCAGCAGCTCGCCAGGGGACTATGGCTACACCTTC. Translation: CASSSPGDYGYTF.

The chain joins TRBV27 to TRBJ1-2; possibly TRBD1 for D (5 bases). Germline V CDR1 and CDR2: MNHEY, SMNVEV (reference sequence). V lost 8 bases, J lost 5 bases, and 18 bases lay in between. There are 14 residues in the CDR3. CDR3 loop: CASGQWGREYGYTF. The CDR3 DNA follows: TGTGCCAGCGGCCAATGGGGCAGGGAATATGGCTACACCTTC.

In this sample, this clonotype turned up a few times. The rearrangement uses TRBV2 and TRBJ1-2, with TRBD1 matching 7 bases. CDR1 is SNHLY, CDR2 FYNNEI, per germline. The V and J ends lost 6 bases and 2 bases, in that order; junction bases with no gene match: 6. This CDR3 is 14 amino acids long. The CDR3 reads CASRAPGQNYGYTF. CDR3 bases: TGTGCCAGCAGAGCTCCGGGACAGAACTATGGCTACACCTTC. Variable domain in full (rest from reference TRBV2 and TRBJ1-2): EPEVTQTPSHQVTQMGQEVILRCVPISNHLYFYWYRQILGQKVEFLVSFYNNEISEKSEIFDDQFSVERPDGSNFTLKIRSTKLEDSAMYFCASRAPGQNYGYTFGSGTRLTVV.

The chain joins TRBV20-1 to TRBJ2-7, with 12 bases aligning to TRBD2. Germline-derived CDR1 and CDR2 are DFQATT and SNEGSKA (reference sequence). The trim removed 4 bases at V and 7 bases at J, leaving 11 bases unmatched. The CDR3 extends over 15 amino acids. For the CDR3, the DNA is TGCAGTGCTACAACTAGCGGGGGGCCCCAATCGGAGCAGTACTTC. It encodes CSATTSGGPQSEQYF.

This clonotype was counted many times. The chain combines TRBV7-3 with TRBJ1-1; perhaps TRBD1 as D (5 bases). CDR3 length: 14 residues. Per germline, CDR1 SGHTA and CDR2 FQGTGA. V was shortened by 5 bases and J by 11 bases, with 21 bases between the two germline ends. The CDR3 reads CASSPQLGLKGAFF. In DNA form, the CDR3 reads TGTGCCAGCAGCCCCCAACTGGGGCTTAAAGGGGCTTTCTTT.

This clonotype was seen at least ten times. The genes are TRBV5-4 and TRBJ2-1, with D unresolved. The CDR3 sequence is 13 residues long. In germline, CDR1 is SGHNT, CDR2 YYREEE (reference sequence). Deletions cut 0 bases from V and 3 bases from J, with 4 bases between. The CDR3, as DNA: TGTGCCAGCAGCTTGGAACGCTACAATGAGCAGTTCTTC. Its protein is CASSLERYNEQFF.

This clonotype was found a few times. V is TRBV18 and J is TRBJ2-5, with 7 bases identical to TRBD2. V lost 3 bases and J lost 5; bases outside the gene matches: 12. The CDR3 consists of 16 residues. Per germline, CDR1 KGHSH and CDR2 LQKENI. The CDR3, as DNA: TGTGCCAGCTCACCGCGGGAGAGGCGCCAGTTGGAGACCCAGTACTTC. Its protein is CASSPRERRQLETQYF.

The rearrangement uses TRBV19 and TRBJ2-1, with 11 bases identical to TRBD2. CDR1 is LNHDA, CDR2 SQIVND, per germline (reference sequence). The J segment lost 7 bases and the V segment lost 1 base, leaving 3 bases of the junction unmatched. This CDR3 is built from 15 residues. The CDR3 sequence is CASSIVASGGNEQFF. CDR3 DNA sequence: TGTGCCAGTAGTATAGTGGCTAGCGGGGGGAATGAGCAGTTCTTC.

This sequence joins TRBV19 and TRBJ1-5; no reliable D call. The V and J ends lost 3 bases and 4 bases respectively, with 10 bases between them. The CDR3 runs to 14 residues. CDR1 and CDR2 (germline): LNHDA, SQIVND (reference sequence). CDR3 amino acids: CASSIGRENQPQHF. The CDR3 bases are TGTGCCAGTAGTATTGGCCGGGAGAATCAGCCCCAGCATTTT.

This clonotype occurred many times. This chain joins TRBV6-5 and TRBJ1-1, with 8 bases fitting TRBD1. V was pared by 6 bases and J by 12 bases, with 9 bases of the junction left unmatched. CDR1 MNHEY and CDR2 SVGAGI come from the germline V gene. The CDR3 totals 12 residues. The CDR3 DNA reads TGTGCCAGCAGAGCCCCCGGACAGGGACCTTTCTTT. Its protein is CASRAPGQGPFF.

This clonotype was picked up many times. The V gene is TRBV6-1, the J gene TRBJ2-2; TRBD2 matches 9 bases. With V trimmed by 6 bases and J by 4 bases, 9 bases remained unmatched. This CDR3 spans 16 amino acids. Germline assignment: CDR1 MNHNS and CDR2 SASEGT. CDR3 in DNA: TGTGCCAGCAGGCCCGTGACTAGCGGATTCACCGGGGAGCTGTTTTTT. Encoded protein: CASRPVTSGFTGELFF.

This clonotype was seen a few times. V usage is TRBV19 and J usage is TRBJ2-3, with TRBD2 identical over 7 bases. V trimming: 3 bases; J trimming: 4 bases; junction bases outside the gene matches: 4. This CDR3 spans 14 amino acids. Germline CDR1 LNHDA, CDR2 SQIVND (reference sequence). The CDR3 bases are TGTGCCAGTAGTATTCGCGGGAGATCAGATACGCAGTATTTT. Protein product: CASSIRGRSDTQYF.

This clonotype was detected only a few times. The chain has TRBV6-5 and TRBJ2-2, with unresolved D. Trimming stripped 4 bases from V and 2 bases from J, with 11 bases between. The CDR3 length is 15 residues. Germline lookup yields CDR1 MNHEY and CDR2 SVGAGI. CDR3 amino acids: CASSSPSHNTGELFF. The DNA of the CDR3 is TGTGCCAGCAGTTCCCCATCCCATAACACCGGGGAGCTGTTTTTT.

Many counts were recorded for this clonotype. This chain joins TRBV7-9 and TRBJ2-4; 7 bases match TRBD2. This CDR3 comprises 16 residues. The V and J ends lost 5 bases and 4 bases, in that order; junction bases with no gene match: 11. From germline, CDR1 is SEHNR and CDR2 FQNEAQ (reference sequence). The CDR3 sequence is CASSRSGGGPKNIQYF. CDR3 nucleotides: TGTGCCAGCAGCCGGTCGGGGGGTGGACCGAAAAACATTCAGTACTTC.

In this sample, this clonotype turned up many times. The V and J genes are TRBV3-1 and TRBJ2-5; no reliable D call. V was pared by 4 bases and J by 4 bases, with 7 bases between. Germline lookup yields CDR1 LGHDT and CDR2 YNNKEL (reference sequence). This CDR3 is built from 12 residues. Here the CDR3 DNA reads TGTGCCAGCAGCCCCCCCCGAGAGACCCAGTACTTC. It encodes CASSPPRETQYF.

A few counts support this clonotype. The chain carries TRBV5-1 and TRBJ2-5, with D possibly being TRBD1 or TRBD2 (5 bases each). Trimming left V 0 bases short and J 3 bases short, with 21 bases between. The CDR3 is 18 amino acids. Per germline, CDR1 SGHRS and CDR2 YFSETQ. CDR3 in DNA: TGCGCCAGCAGCTTGGCCCCCGGGGCGAAGGCCCTCAAAGAGACCCAGTACTTC. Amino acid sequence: CASSLAPGAKALKETQYF.

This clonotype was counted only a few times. The CDR3 nucleotides are TGTGCCAGCAGCTTAGCGCAGAGCCTGACCTCCTACGAGCAGTACTTC. Residues: CASSLAQSLTSYEQYF. The chain links TRBV7-2 to TRBJ2-7; D gene uncertain. This CDR3 has 16 amino acids. Trimming stripped 0 bases from V and 0 bases from J, with 12 bases between. Germline V gives CDR1 SGHTA, CDR2 FQGNSA.

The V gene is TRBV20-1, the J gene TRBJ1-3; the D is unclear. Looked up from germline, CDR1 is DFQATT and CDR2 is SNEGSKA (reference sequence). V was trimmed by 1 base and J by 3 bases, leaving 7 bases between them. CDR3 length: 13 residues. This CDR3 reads CSARAEGGNTIYF. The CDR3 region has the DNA TGCAGTGCTAGAGCTGAGGGTGGAAACACCATATATTTT.

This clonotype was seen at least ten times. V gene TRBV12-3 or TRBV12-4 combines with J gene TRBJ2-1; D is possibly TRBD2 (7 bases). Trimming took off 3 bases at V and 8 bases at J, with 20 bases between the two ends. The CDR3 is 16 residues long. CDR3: CASSLIGGALGYEQFF. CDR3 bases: TGTGCCAGCAGTTTGATAGGGGGGGCCCTCGGATATGAGCAGTTCTTC.

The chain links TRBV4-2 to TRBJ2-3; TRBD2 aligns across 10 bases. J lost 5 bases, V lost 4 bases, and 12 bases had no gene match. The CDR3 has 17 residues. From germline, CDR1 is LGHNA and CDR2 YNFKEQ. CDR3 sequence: CASSRIGERGGRDTQYF. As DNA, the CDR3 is TGTGCCAGCAGCCGTATAGGGGAGCGGGGGGGCCGAGATACGCAGTATTTT.

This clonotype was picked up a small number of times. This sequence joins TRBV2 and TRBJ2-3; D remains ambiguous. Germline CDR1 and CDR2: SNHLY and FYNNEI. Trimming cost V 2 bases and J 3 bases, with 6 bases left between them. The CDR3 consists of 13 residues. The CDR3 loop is CASSERRTDTQYF. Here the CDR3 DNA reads TGTGCCAGCAGTGAAAGAAGGACAGATACGCAGTATTTT.

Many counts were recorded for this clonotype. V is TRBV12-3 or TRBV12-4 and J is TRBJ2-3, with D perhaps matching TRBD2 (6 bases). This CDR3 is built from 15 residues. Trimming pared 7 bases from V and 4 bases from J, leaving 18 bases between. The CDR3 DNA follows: TGTGCCAGCACCACCCCTAGCGCGCCTCCAGATACGCAGTATTTT. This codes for CASTTPSAPPDTQYF.

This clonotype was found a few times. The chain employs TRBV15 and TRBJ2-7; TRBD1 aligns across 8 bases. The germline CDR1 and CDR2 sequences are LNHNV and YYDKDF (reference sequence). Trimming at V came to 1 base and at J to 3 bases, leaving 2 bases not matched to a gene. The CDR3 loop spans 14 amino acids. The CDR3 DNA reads TGTGCCACCAGCAGAGGACAGGGGCTCTACGAGCAGTACTTC. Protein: CATSRGQGLYEQYF.

The CDR3 nucleotides read TGTGCCAGCACCCAGACAGGGTACAATGAGCAGTTCTTC. This encodes CASTQTGYNEQFF. The genes are TRBV6-1 and TRBJ2-1; 7 bases fit TRBD1. Germline V gives CDR1 MNHNS, CDR2 SASEGT. Trimming cost V 7 bases and J 4 bases; bases outside gene matches: 4. This CDR3 is 13 amino acids long.

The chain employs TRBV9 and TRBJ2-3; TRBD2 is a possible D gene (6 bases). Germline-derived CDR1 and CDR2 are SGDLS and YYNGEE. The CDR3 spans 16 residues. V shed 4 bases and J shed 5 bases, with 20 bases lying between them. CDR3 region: CASSPRRGSGGDTQYF. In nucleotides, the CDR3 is TGTGCCAGCAGCCCCCGTCGGGGGAGTGGTGGAGATACGCAGTATTTT.

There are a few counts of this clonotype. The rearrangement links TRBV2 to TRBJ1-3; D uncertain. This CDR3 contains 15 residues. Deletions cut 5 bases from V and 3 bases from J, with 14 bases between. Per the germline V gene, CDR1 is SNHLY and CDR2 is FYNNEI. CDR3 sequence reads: CASSNRGRFGNTIYF. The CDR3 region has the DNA TGTGCCAGCAGTAACCGGGGAAGATTTGGAAACACCATATATTTT.

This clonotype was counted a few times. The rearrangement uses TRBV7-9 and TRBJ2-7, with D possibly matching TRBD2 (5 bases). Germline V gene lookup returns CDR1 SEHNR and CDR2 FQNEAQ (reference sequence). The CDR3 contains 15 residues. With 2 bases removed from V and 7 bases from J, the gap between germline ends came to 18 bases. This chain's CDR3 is CASSLLAGPTVEQYF. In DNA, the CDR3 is TGTGCCAGCAGCTTACTAGCTGGACCTACGGTGGAGCAGTACTTC.

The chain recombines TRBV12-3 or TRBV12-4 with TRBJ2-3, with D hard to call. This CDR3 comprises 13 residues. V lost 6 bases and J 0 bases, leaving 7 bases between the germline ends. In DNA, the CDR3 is TGTGCCAGCAGGCCAGAGAGCACAGATACGCAGTATTTT. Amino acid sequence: CASRPESTDTQYF.

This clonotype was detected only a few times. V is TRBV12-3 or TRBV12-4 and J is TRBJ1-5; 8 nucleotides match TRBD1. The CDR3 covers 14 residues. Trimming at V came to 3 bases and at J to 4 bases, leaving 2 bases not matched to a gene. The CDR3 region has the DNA TGTGCCAGCAGTTTGGACAGGGATAATCAGCCCCAGCATTTT. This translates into CASSLDRDNQPQHF.